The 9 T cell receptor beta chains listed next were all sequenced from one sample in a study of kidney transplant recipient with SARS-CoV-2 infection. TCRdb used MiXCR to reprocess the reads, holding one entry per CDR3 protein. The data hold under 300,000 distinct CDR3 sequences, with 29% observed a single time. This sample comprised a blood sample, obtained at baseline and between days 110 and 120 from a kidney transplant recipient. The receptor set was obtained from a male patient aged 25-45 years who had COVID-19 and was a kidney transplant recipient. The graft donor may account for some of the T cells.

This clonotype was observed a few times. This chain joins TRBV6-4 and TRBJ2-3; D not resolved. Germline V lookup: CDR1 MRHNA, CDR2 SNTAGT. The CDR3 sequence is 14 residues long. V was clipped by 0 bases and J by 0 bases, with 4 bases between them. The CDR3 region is CASSDSSSTDTQYF. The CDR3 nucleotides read TGTGCCAGCAGTGACTCTTCTAGCACAGATACGCAGTATTTT.

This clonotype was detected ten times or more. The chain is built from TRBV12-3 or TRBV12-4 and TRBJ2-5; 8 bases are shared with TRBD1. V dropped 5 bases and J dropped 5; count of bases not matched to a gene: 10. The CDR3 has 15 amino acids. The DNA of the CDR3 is TGTGCCAGCAGTACGTCCGGCAGGGGGCAGGAGACCCAGTACTTC. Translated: CASSTSGRGQETQYF.

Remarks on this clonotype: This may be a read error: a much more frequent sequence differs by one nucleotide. CDR3: CASSYGGDTEVFF. DNA of the CDR3: TGTGCCAGCAGTTATGGTGGGGACACTGAAGTTTTCTTT. V usage is TRBV6-5 and J usage is TRBJ1-1; the D gene is possibly TRBD1 (6 bases). From germline, CDR1 is MNHEY and CDR2 SVGAGI. CDR3 size: 13 residues.

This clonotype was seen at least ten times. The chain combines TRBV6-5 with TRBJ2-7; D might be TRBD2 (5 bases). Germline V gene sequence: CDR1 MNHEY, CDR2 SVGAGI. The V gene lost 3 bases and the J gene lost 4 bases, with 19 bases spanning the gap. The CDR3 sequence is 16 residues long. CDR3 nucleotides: TGTGCCAGCAGTTATCTTTCCCGGGGTTTATTGTACGAGCAGTACTTC. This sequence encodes CASSYLSRGLLYEQYF.

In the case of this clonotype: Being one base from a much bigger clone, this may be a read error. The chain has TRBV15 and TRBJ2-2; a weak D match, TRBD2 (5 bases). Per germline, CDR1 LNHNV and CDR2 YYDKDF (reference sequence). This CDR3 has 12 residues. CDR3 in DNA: TGTGCCACCAGTTCAAACACCGGGGAGCCGTTTTTT. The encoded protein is CATSSNTGEPFF.

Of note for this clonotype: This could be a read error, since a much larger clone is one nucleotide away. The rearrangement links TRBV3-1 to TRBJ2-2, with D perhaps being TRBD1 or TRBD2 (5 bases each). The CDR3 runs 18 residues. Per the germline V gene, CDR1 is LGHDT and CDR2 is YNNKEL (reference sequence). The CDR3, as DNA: TGTGCCAGCAGCACAGGCAATCCCATTTCAGGCTTGACCGGGGAGCTGCTTTTT. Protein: CASSTGNPISGLTGELLF.

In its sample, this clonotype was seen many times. CDR3 sequence reads: CASTSRGKNAYEQYF. The CDR3 region has the DNA TGTGCCAGTACCTCCAGAGGGAAGAACGCCTACGAGCAGTACTTC. J is TRBJ2-7 and V is TRBV19; perhaps TRBD2 as D (5 bases). In germline, CDR1 is LNHDA, CDR2 SQIVND (reference sequence). The CDR3 sequence is 15 residues long. V lost 7 bases, J lost 2 bases, and 18 bases lay in between.

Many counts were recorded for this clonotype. The CDR3 DNA follows: TGTGCCAGCAGCGGACAGGGGGCCGTCGGTGAAAAACTGTTTTTT. This sequence encodes CASSGQGAVGEKLFF. The V call is TRBV9, the J call TRBJ1-4; the match to TRBD1 covers 10 bases. The CDR3 has 15 amino acids. After removal of 3 bases from V and 7 bases from J, the junction contained 6 bases not matched to a gene. Germline V gene lookup returns CDR1 SGDLS and CDR2 YYNGEE.

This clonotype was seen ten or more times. The CDR3 DNA reads TGTGCCAGCTCGTCAGACAGGGTCGGTCAGCCCCAGCATTTT. This codes for CASSSDRVGQPQHF. This chain uses TRBV28 with TRBJ1-5, with 7 bases fitting TRBD1. Germline trimming cut 8 bases from V and 6 bases from J; bases unmatched to any gene: 10. Germline V lookup: CDR1 MDHEN, CDR2 SYDVKM. The CDR3 is 14 amino acids.